Following are 5 T cell receptor beta chains from one sample sequenced in a study of vaccination effects on CD4 cells after COVID-19. Their antigens are not known. Assay: immunoSEQ multiplex PCR; the TCRdb copy retains only in-frame clones and omits some. This table has tens of thousands of clones, 76% appearing once. Before sequencing, viral peptide pools were used by the ViraFEST assay to expand antigen-specific CD4+ T cells. Upon completion of about eleven days in culture, CD4+ T cells were isolated. Two doses of either BNT162b2 or mRNA-1273 were given to each participant. This material consisted of CD4+ T cells from PBMCs cultured with HCoV-OC43 spike peptides, taken after COVID-19 vaccination. Documented subset: HCoV-OC43 spike overlapping peptide pool stimulation. The receptors were gathered from a human donor who received a COVID-19 vaccine.

The genes are TRBV7-2 and TRBJ1-1, with D possibly being TRBD1 (6 bases). Trimming stripped 1 base from V and 5 bases from J, with 14 bases between. The CDR3 is made up of 15 amino acids. Per the germline V gene, CDR1 is SGHTA and CDR2 is FQGNSA. Here the CDR3 reads CASSLGSSRGTEAFF. The CDR3 DNA sequence: TGTGCCAGCAGCTTAGGAAGTTCCAGGGGTACTGAAGCTTTCTTT.

This clone has more than one count but fewer than ten. The rearrangement joins TRBV3-1 (or the pseudogene TRBV3-2) to TRBJ2-1; D is unclear. Trimming took 4 bases from V and 0 from J, leaving 10 bases between them. Germline V lookup: CDR1 LGHDT, CDR2 YNNKEL (reference sequence). The CDR3 is 15 amino acids. The CDR3 DNA reads TGTGCCAGCAGCCTACGGACGGGCTCCTACAATGAGCAGTTCTTC. Translation gives CASSLRTGSYNEQFF.

In this sample, this clone turned up a few times. The gene calls are TRBV5-8 and TRBJ1-4, with 9 bases aligning to TRBD1. The germline gives CDR1 SGHTS, CDR2 YDEGEE. The V segment lost 4 bases and the J segment 8 bases; nucleotides outside the gene matches: 6. CDR3 size: 14 residues. CDR3: CASSLGQGGEKLFF. The DNA of the CDR3 is TGTGCCAGCAGCCTGGGACAGGGCGGAGAAAAACTGTTTTTT.

This chain connects TRBV5-1 to TRBJ1-1, with D possibly being TRBD1 (6 bases). Trimming stripped 3 bases from V and 3 bases from J, with 12 bases between. Looked up from germline, CDR1 is SGHRS and CDR2 is YFSETQ. This CDR3 has 14 residues. The CDR3 bases are TGCGCCAGCAGCTGGGAACAGGGATACACTGAAGCTTTCTTT. Amino acid sequence: CASSWEQGYTEAFF.

The rearrangement joins TRBV7-2 to TRBJ2-1, with TRBD2 as a possible D gene (6 bases). This CDR3 region has 13 residues. Deletions cut 2 bases from V and 12 bases from J, with 14 bases between. The germline CDR1 and CDR2 sequences are SGHTA and FQGNSA. The CDR3 loop is CASSLWEEWGQFF. Written as DNA, the CDR3 is TGTGCCAGCAGCTTATGGGAGGAGTGGGGGCAGTTCTTC.